This T cell receptor (beta chain) was retrieved from a study of T cells in Graves' hyperthyroidism and ophthalmopathy. The sample holds many counts of this clonotype. Its specificity is unknown. Researchers took RNA transcripts and amplified the TCR beta CDR3 regions from them. Using the HTBI primer set, a first-round RT-PCR was run on the TCR CDR3. One entry per CDR3 protein results from TCRdb running MiXCR on the multiplex PCR reads. The table shows around 280,000 distinct CDR3 sequences, with around 15% occurring only once. Patients aged 18 to 65 had newly diagnosed hyperthyroidism of under 2 months' duration. The ends were cut back, 7 bases at V and 8 bases at J, with 20 bases in the middle. The CDR3 is 14 amino acids. In germline, CDR1 is ENHRY, CDR2 SYGVKD. The study, taken as a whole, reports: Before onset, ophthalmopathy was predicted by the model a median about 6.2 months earlier.

The TCR sequence derives from a woman in her forties with Graves' hyperthyroidism. The chain combines TRBV10-3 with TRBJ1-2; D gene ambiguous. The sequenced material came from blood. The CDR3 spells CAIMEGQSGSGYTF. In nucleotides, the CDR3 is TGTGCCATCATGGAGGGCCAGTCGGGTTCCGGCTACACCTTC.